The source of this T cell receptor beta chain is a study of T cells in Graves' hyperthyroidism and ophthalmopathy. Study background: At initial diagnosis, before any treatment had begun, peripheral blood was obtained. Study results and caveats: In validation, the model predicted ophthalmopathy. These predictions came a median around 5.9 months before onset. Using 13 V-J features, a model discriminated ophthalmopathy from stable hyperthyroidism.

From RNA transcripts, TCR beta CDR3 regions were amplified. An initial round of RT-PCR targeting the TCR CDR3 relied on the HTBI primer set. TCRdb analysed the multiplex PCR reads with MiXCR anew, one entry per CDR3 protein. The data contain approximately 640,000 distinct CDR3 sequences, roughly 17% of them seen just once; the ten biggest clones take up around 16%. Fresh peripheral blood, 10 ml, yielded the PBMCs. This clonotype occurred many times. The antigen is not known. The V end was cut by 2 bases, the J end by 0 bases, with 11 bases between. The germline CDR1 and CDR2 sequences are MNHEY and SVGEGT. The CDR3 length is 16 residues.

The receptor comes from a man between 45 and 60 years old with Graves' hyperthyroidism. Sequences were obtained from blood. This chain uses TRBV6-2 or TRBV6-3 with TRBJ2-1; no clear D gene. The CDR3 loop reads CASSYDGRRSYNEQFF. In nucleotides, the CDR3 is TGTGCCAGCAGTTACGATGGGCGCCGCTCCTACAATGAGCAGTTCTTC.